A single sample is the source of the 28 T cell receptor beta chains below, sequenced in a study of human T cells and chemical hapten exposure (dated by TCRdb to 2020 to 2023). Library preparation used RACE. Reads for this sample came from a NextSeq 500. TCRdb reprocessing: public reads trimmed at Q25 with fastp, clones called with MiXCR, in-frame beta chains kept. Rows matching on CDR3 protein sequence are summarized as one entry with the most common DNA and genes. Across this sample there are about 48,000 distinct CDR3 sequences, with more than 9.5% seen only once. 15% to 20% of the sample is taken by the ten largest. The intended sense of this specimen's time point label: patch test 3, about 24 weeks after DPC sensitization. The treatment or condition label of this sample denotes: therapeutic diphenylcyclopropenone sensitization with weekly scalp DPC. This specimen was whole blood, taken in connection with sensitization to the hapten diphenylcyclopropenone (DPC). Source of these receptors: a woman aged 40 to 50 with alopecia areata. Some clones in this sample may be carry-over from other donors' samples.

The gene calls are TRBV28 and TRBJ1-2; no firm D call. The V end lost 6 bases, the J end lost 7 bases, and 15 bases lay between the germline ends. The germline V gene has CDR1 MDHEN and CDR2 SYDVKM. The CDR3 totals 13 residues. This chain's CDR3 is CASSIPPTTGYTF. The CDR3 region has the DNA TGTGCCAGCAGCATCCCTCCTACCACTGGCTACACCTTC.

This clonotype has a single count. Because it lacks the conserved phenylalanine or tryptophan at the end, this CDR3 is likely a read error. The rearrangement joins TRBV6-1 to TRBJ2-1; D might be TRBD1 (6 bases). The CDR3 length is 13 residues. The V gene's germline CDR1 is MNHNS and CDR2 SASEGT. The V and J ends lost 5 bases and 4 bases respectively, with 9 bases between them. CDR3 bases: TGTGCCAGCAGTTACGGACAGTACAATGAGCAGTTCTCC. It codes for CASSYGQYNEQFS.

Turning to this clonotype: Possible read error: a much larger clone is one base away. V gene TRBV30 combines with J gene TRBJ1-1; D may be TRBD1 (5 bases). The germline CDR1 and CDR2 sequences are GTSNPN and SVGIG (reference sequence). CDR3 length: 13 residues. CDR3: CARSGTGATEAFF. The CDR3 DNA reads as TGTGCCCGGAGTGGCACTGGGGCCACTGAAGCTTTCTTT.

At least ten counts were recorded for this clonotype. The rearrangement uses TRBV30 and TRBJ2-7, with TRBD1 matching over 8 bases. CDR1 is GTSNPN and CDR2 is SVGIG in the germline V gene (reference sequence). V lost 1 base to trimming and J lost 3 bases; unmatched junction nucleotides: 2. This CDR3 contains 13 residues. The chain's CDR3 is CAWSGTGHYEQYF. CDR3 DNA sequence: TGTGCCTGGAGTGGGACAGGGCACTACGAGCAGTACTTC.

Only a few counts were recorded for this clonotype. J is TRBJ1-1 and V is TRBV7-6, with D perhaps TRBD1 (5 bases). Germline V lookup: CDR1 SGHVS, CDR2 FNYEAQ. V was shortened by 1 base and J by 4 bases, with 13 bases between the two germline ends. This CDR3 comprises 15 residues. As DNA, the CDR3 is TGTGCCAGCAGCTTAGAGATTTCGGGGGGCACTGAAGCTTTCTTT. Translated: CASSLEISGGTEAFF.

The table lists this clonotype with a few counts. The chain carries TRBV11-2 and TRBJ1-1; possibly TRBD1 for D (6 bases). V lost 7 bases, J lost 8 bases, and 17 bases lay in between. The CDR3 is 13 amino acids. Germline lookup yields CDR1 SGHAT and CDR2 FQNNGV. The CDR3 protein is CASIPGRGGEAFF. The CDR3 DNA is TGTGCCAGCATCCCCGGGAGGGGGGGAGAAGCTTTCTTT.

This clonotype was counted only a few times. The rearrangement links TRBV15 to TRBJ1-5; a weak D match, TRBD1 (6 bases). The CDR3 has 13 amino acids. Trimming removed 4 bases from V and 7 bases from J, with 11 bases in between. Looked up from germline, CDR1 is LNHNV and CDR2 is YYDKDF (reference sequence). CDR3 sequence reads: CATSIFRGQPQHF. DNA for the CDR3: TGTGCCACCAGCATTTTCAGGGGACAGCCCCAGCATTTT.

The table lists this clonotype with many counts. The CDR3 reads CSVRMSGGTYEQYF. The CDR3 DNA follows: TGCAGCGTTCGTATGAGCGGGGGGACCTACGAGCAGTACTTC. V gene TRBV29-1 combines with J gene TRBJ2-7, with 9 bases that match TRBD2. The CDR3 is 14 residues long. CDR1 and CDR2 (germline): SQVTM, ANQGSEA. V shed 5 bases, J shed 2 bases, and the junction held 7 bases outside the gene matches.

The J gene is TRBJ1-5, the V gene TRBV20-1, with D possibly matching TRBD1 (5 bases). CDR1 is DFQATT, CDR2 SNEGSKA, per germline (reference sequence). The length of the CDR3 is 15 residues. V dropped 4 bases and J dropped 3 bases, with 16 bases sitting between them. The DNA of the CDR3 is TGCAGTGCTATCACCACGGGACTGCCCAATCAGCCCCAGCATTTT. Protein sequence: CSAITTGLPNQPQHF.

This clonotype has a handful of counts. The CDR3 bases are TGTGCCAGCAGCTTGGTCGGGTTGGTCTACTATGGCTACACCTTC. Protein sequence: CASSLVGLVYYGYTF. V usage is TRBV5-4 and J usage is TRBJ1-2; no firm D call. Trimming left V 0 bases short and J 3 bases short, with 12 bases between. The CDR3 runs 15 residues. Per germline, CDR1 SGHNT and CDR2 YYREEE (reference sequence).

The chain is built from TRBV12-3 or TRBV12-4 and TRBJ2-1, with no clear D. This CDR3 is built from 13 residues. Deletions cut 8 bases from V and 9 bases from J, with 17 bases between. The CDR3 bases are TGTGCCAGCGCTATAAAGAGTTCGGTTGAGCAGTTCTTC. Translated, it gives CASAIKSSVEQFF.

The V and J genes are TRBV14 and TRBJ1-1; no clear D. The V end lost 5 bases, the J end lost 4 bases, and 17 bases lay between the germline ends. Looked up from germline, CDR1 is SGHDN and CDR2 is FVKESK. There are 15 residues in the CDR3. CDR3 protein: CASSIAGAAGTEAFF. The CDR3 DNA reads TGTGCCAGCAGCATAGCGGGTGCGGCAGGCACTGAAGCTTTCTTT.

The chain joins TRBV18 to TRBJ2-3; D not resolved. CDR1 KGHSH and CDR2 LQKENI come from the germline V gene. V gave up 3 bases and J gave up 2 bases, with 9 bases separating them. This CDR3 region has 14 residues. The CDR3 bases are TGTGCCAGCTCACCCCGGACGCTCACAGATACGCAGTATTTT. Protein: CASSPRTLTDTQYF.

This clonotype was counted ten times or more. The chain has TRBV20-1 and TRBJ1-5; maybe TRBD1 (5 bases). Germline V gives CDR1 DFQATT, CDR2 SNEGSKA (reference sequence). The CDR3 runs to 14 residues. V gave up 5 bases and J gave up 3 bases, with 14 bases separating them. The chain's CDR3 is CSAPIRDHNQPQHF. The CDR3 DNA reads as TGCAGTGCTCCAATCAGGGACCACAATCAGCCCCAGCATTTT.

This clonotype was picked up many times. V usage is TRBV20-1 and J usage is TRBJ1-5, with D uncertain. Germline CDR1 DFQATT, CDR2 SNEGSKA (reference sequence). This CDR3 has 16 residues. V was clipped by 0 bases and J by 1 base, with 13 bases between them. CDR3 sequence: CSARDFVLGSNQPQHF. CDR3 DNA: TGCAGTGCTAGAGATTTTGTACTGGGGAGCAATCAGCCCCAGCATTTT.

This clonotype has more than one count but fewer than ten. CDR3: CATARVPGRRFNYGYTF. The CDR3 nucleotides are TGTGCCACCGCTCGGGTACCGGGCCGGAGATTTAACTATGGCTACACCTTC. This chain joins TRBV21-1 and TRBJ1-2; the table's D call TRBD1 went unverified against the DNA. TRBV21-1 is a known pseudogene. The CDR3 totals 17 residues.

The table lists this clonotype with many counts. The rearrangement uses TRBV7-8 and TRBJ1-6, with a weak D call TRBD1 (6 bases). The CDR3 is 15 residues long. Per germline, CDR1 SGHVS and CDR2 FQNEAQ. The ends were cut back, 5 bases at V and 7 bases at J, with 15 bases in the middle. The chain's CDR3 is CASSVRQVTNSPLHF. CDR3 DNA sequence: TGTGCCAGCAGCGTACGACAGGTCACGAATTCACCCCTCCACTTT.

In its sample, this clonotype was seen many times. The chain employs TRBV18 and TRBJ2-3; tentatively, D is TRBD1 (5 bases). Germline lookup yields CDR1 KGHSH and CDR2 LQKENI. The length of the CDR3 is 15 residues. V was clipped by 1 base and J by 3 bases, with 11 bases between them. The CDR3 here is CASSPQKGPTDTQYF. CDR3 nucleotide sequence: TGTGCCAGCTCACCACAGAAGGGGCCAACAGATACGCAGTATTTT.

This clonotype was counted many times. This chain uses TRBV6-5 with TRBJ1-6; the match to TRBD1 covers 9 bases. The CDR3 runs to 16 residues. After removal of 5 bases from V and 9 bases from J, the junction contained 11 bases not matched to a gene. Germline V gives CDR1 MNHEY, CDR2 SVGAGI. The CDR3 coding sequence is TGTGCCAGCAGTGGGCGGCCGGGACAGGGTCGTTCACCCCTCCACTTT. Its translation: CASSGRPGQGRSPLHF.

The rearrangement links TRBV3-1 to TRBJ1-3; D unclear. The V end was cut by 4 bases, the J end by 4 bases, with 11 bases between. From germline, CDR1 is LGHDT and CDR2 YNNKEL (reference sequence). The CDR3 covers 14 residues. The CDR3 is CASSPGGSGNTIYF. CDR3 nucleotide sequence: TGTGCCAGCAGCCCGGGAGGAAGCGGAAACACCATATATTTT.

The chain is built from TRBV6-1 and TRBJ2-2; tentatively, D is TRBD1 (6 bases). CDR3 length equals 15 residues. Between the trimmed V and J ends, which lost 5 bases and 4 bases, there was a span of 14 bases. Germline CDR1 reads MNHNS; CDR2 reads SASEGT. Here the CDR3 DNA reads TGTGCCAGCAGTCTAAGGACAGAACCCACCGGGGAGCTGTTTTTT. It translates to CASSLRTEPTGELFF.

Only a few counts were recorded for this clonotype. This chain connects TRBV30 to TRBJ2-7, with 8 positions matching TRBD1. Germline loops: CDR1 GTSNPN, CDR2 SVGIG (reference sequence). V shed 3 bases and J 4 bases; nucleotides not matched to a gene: 5. The CDR3 has 13 amino acids. The DNA for the CDR3 is TGTGCCTGGAGCCAAACAGGGGGGTACGAGCAGTACTTC. Translating gives CAWSQTGGYEQYF.

This clonotype came up many times. The chain combines TRBV7-9 with TRBJ2-3; either TRBD1 or TRBD2 may fit D (6 bases each). The CDR3 totals 15 residues. V lost 2 bases, J lost 0 bases, and 9 bases lay in between. Germline loops: CDR1 SEHNR, CDR2 FQNEAQ (reference sequence). CDR3 nucleotides: TGTGCCAGCAGCTTAAGGGGGGCTAGCACAGATACGCAGTATTTT. Translating gives CASSLRGASTDTQYF. Full variable domain (outside the CDR3, taken from reference TRBV7-9 and TRBJ2-3): DTGVSQNPRHKITKRGQNVTFRCDPISEHNRLYWYRQTLGQGPEFLTYFQNEAQLEKSRLLSDRFSAERPKGSFSTLEIQRTEQGDSAMYLCASSLRGASTDTQYFGPGTRLTVL.

V and J are TRBV4-3 and TRBJ2-1, with D possibly TRBD1 on 7 matching bases. Germline-derived CDR1 and CDR2 are LGHNA and YSLEER. V shed 1 base and J shed 7 bases, with 23 bases lying between them. The CDR3 extends over 18 amino acids. This chain's CDR3 is CASSQAVVRGGGMNEQFF. As DNA, the CDR3 is TGCGCCAGCAGCCAAGCGGTAGTGAGAGGGGGCGGGATGAATGAGCAGTTCTTC.

In its sample, this clonotype ranks as medium-sized (0.01 to 0.1%). The V and J genes are TRBV4-2 and TRBJ2-7, with TRBD2 matching 8 bases. V dropped 4 bases and J dropped 6; count of bases not matched to a gene: 8. The CDR3 runs 14 residues. Looked up from germline, CDR1 is LGHNA and CDR2 is YNFKEQ. CDR3 region: CASSPHGGETEQYF. CDR3 DNA: TGTGCCAGCAGCCCTCACGGGGGGGAGACCGAGCAGTACTTC.

This clonotype was observed a few times. V is TRBV9 and J is TRBJ1-1, with D perhaps matching TRBD1 (5 bases). The CDR3 is made up of 14 amino acids. Trimming removed 0 bases from V and 5 bases from J, with 11 bases in between. Germline CDR1 SGDLS, CDR2 YYNGEE. The CDR3 DNA reads as TGTGCCAGCAGCGTAGGGCAGGGTTGGACTGAAGCTTTCTTT. It translates to CASSVGQGWTEAFF.

This clonotype occurred a few times. This chain connects TRBV7-6 to TRBJ2-3, with 11 bases fitting TRBD2. Germline CDR1 SGHVS, CDR2 FNYEAQ. The CDR3 extends over 17 amino acids. The trim removed 5 bases at V and 2 bases at J, leaving 9 bases unmatched. The CDR3 loop reads CASSPTMTSGITDTQYF. The CDR3 nucleotides are TGTGCCAGCAGCCCTACTATGACTAGCGGGATCACAGATACGCAGTATTTT.

Relative to its sample, this clonotype is medium-sized. The rearrangement links TRBV29-1 to TRBJ2-1, with 13 positions matching TRBD2. V was clipped by 7 bases and J by 12 bases; unmatched bases: 0. The CDR3 covers 10 residues. Looked up from germline, CDR1 is SQVTM and CDR2 is ANQGSEA. CDR3 sequence reads: CSGTSGRQFF. CDR3 nucleotide sequence: TGCAGCGGGACTAGCGGGAGGCAGTTCTTC.